This T cell receptor beta chain was recorded in a study of beta chain features in type 1 diabetes. Isolated RNA was reverse transcribed in full, so expressed TCRB transcripts were sequenced. Sequencing was performed with immunoSEQ multiplex PCR; in TCRdb, only in-frame clones are kept and a portion is missing. This table has a few hundred thousand clones, 27% appearing once. This clone occurred a few times. This CDR3 is 13 amino acids long. The V gene's germline CDR1 is MNHEY and CDR2 SMNVEV (reference sequence). Trimming cost V 6 bases and J 8 bases, with 14 bases left between them. The chain joins TRBV27 to TRBJ2-4; tentatively, D is TRBD1 or TRBD2 (5 bases each). This clonotype was obtained from a man younger than 40 in good health. Sequencing input: central memory CD4+ T cells from blood. CDR3 coding DNA: TGTGCCAGCAGCCTCTTACTAGGGGACATTCAGTACTTC. The encoded protein is CASSLLLGDIQYF.